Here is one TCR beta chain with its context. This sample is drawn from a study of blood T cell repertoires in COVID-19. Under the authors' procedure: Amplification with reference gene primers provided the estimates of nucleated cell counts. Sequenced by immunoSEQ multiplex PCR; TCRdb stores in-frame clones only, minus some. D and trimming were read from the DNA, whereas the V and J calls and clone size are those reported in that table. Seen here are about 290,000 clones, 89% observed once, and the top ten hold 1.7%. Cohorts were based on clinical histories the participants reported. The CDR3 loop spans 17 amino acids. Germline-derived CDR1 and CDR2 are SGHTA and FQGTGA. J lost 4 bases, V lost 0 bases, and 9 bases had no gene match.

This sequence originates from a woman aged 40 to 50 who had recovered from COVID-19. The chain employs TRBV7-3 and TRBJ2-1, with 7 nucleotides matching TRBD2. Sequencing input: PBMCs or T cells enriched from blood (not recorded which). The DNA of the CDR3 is TGTGCCAGCAGCTTAACGTCTGCTAGCGGCCTATACAATGAGCAGTTCTTC. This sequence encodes CASSLTSASGLYNEQFF.